Sequencing of this T cell receptor beta chain was carried out in a study of T-cell memory formation after mild COVID-19 (TCRdb year 2021). Background for the entire study: TCR sequence clusters from the two donors were largely donor specific. In a couple of donors, T-cell clones that expanded and contracted after mild COVID-19 were followed by sequencing TCRalpha and TCRbeta repertoires longitudinally. The cohort was made up of two young adult volunteers, one female and one male, who were previously healthy.

TCRdb lists the instrument as Illumina NovaSeq 6000. TCRalpha and TCRbeta cDNA libraries were built by 5'RACE with constant-segment primers, adding sample barcodes and unique molecular identifiers. Trizol reagent was used to extract RNA from every sample. Libraries were amplified in two PCR steps, with a second sample barcode and Illumina TruSeq adapters added in the second step. The libraries were sequenced on an Illumina NovaSeq using 2 x 150 bp paired-end reads. Turning to the authors' computational methods: Reads were demultiplexed and collapsed into UMI-guided consensus sequences with migec v1.2.7. Using mixcr v2.1.11, the UMI consensuses were aligned to TRA and TRB V and J templates and assembled into clonotypes. Clonotypes were classified as expanded or contracted when called significant by both edgeR and NoisET, with noise models trained on biological replicates. For edgeR calls, a false discovery rate-adjusted p below 0.01 and a log2 fold-change threshold of 1 were applied. As an exploratory analysis of dynamics, PCA with hierarchical clustering was applied to max-normalized trajectories of the 1000 most abundant clonotypes. Each responding clone was given a CD4 or CD8 phenotype based on the CD4+ and CD8+ repertoires, which had been sequenced separately. Starting from the raw public reads, TCRdb applied fastp trimming at Q25, assembled clones with MiXCR and retained in-frame beta chains. When rows share a CDR3 protein, they turn into one entry using the most common DNA and genes. TCRdb, not the authors, supplied the V and J calls. For this sample there are hundreds of thousands of distinct CDR3 sequences; 15% to 20% appear just once. The top ten hold around 12% of the sample.

V was cut back by 1 base and J by 5 bases, leaving a gap of 11 bases between them. Sequences LGHNA (CDR1) and YSLEER (CDR2) are obtained from the germline V gene. The CDR3 runs 14 amino acids, cysteine and phenylalanine included. This entry keeps only the CDR3 DNA: 42 bases, framed from base 1. Comments on this clonotype: The antigen this receptor binds is unknown. No clone much larger than this one lies a single base away; base qualities are absent.

PBMCs were isolated by Ficoll-Paque density gradient centrifugation. What the research found in general, with its limitations: The detection of some responding clones in pre-infection memory suggests that pre-existing cross-reactive memory T cells joined the SARS-CoV-2 response. Clones contracting from day 15 to 85 had balanced CD4/CD8 phenotypes, while a second wave expanding from day 15 to 37 was biased towards CD4+. The second-wave clones that peaked on day 37 were not confirmed to be SARS-CoV-2 specific. The study covered only a couple of mild cases, and larger cohorts including severe cases with pre-infection samples were considered necessary. Contracting CD4+ clones appeared mostly in the CM and EM memory subsets, whereas CD8+ clones were enriched in EMRA.

This sequence was found in an adult woman who had mild COVID-19 (a few samples of this study predate the infection). The sample titles of this study are shuffled in the database, so cell type and time point are left out; the donor was told from shared clones. The chain is encoded by TRBV4-3 joined to TRBJ1-2, with no confident D gene call. Sequenced input: PBMCs or a T cell subset sorted from them (not recorded which). The CDR3 protein: CASSQADPVYGYTF. The nucleotides read TGCGCCAGCAGCCAAGCGGACCCCGTATATGGCTACACCTTC.